This is a list of T cell receptor beta chains from one sample in a study of T cells in Graves' hyperthyroidism and ophthalmopathy. TCRdb re-analysed the multiplex PCR reads in MiXCR, keeping a single row per CDR3 protein. The table has under 350,000 distinct CDR3 sequences, approximately 15% seen once. The sequenced material came from blood. These receptors all stem from a woman in her sixties or seventies with Graves' ophthalmopathy. CDR3s leave out the opening cysteine and the closing phenylalanine or tryptophan. Some rows mark clone size as missing; the rest say once, few, many or name a class of expanded clone.

v_call: TRBV20-1
cdr3_length: 12
clone_size: many
j_call: TRBJ1-4
cdr3_aa: GLVQGGSNEKLF

v_call: TRBV5-6
cdr3_length: 14
clone_size: .
j_call: TRBJ2-4
cdr3_aa: ASSFRRDLAKNIQY

v_call: TRBV7-9
cdr3_length: 12
clone_size: .
j_call: TRBJ2-2
cdr3_aa: ASSSPRFGGELF

v_call: TRBV29-1
cdr3_length: 12
clone_size: many
j_call: TRBJ2-7
cdr3_aa: SVVRDRGLYEQY

v_call: TRBV7-8
cdr3_length: 14
clone_size: .
j_call: TRBJ2-7
cdr3_aa: ASSLGGLAGGREQY

v_call: TRBV7-9
cdr3_length: 15
clone_size: .
j_call: TRBJ1-4
cdr3_aa: ASSLVPIWQINEKLF

v_call: TRBV7-9
cdr3_length: 12
clone_size: .
j_call: TRBJ1-6
cdr3_aa: ASSKGSENSPLH

v_call: TRBV9
cdr3_length: 11
clone_size: many
j_call: TRBJ2-7
cdr3_aa: ASSVALNHEQY

v_call: TRBV7-9
cdr3_length: 16
clone_size: .
j_call: TRBJ2-1
cdr3_aa: ASSLALAGGSPYNEQF

v_call: TRBV3-1
cdr3_length: 13
clone_size: .
j_call: TRBJ2-7
cdr3_aa: ASSQAPGQGREQY

v_call: TRBV7-9
cdr3_length: 16
clone_size: many
j_call: TRBJ2-1
cdr3_aa: ASSTTGQGERSYNEQF

v_call: TRBV10-1
cdr3_length: 12
clone_size: .
j_call: TRBJ2-3
cdr3_aa: ASSDRSSTDTQY

v_call: TRBV5-5
cdr3_length: 10
clone_size: .
j_call: TRBJ2-7
cdr3_aa: ASSEMMREQY

v_call: TRBV27
cdr3_length: 12
clone_size: .
j_call: TRBJ2-1
cdr3_aa: ASSTTSGTIEQF

v_call: TRBV5-6
cdr3_length: 10
clone_size: few
j_call: TRBJ1-2
cdr3_aa: ASSDRVDGYT

v_call: TRBV7-8
cdr3_length: 19
clone_size: few
j_call: TRBJ2-6
cdr3_aa: ASSRVILPGQVSSGANVLT

v_call: TRBV7-6
cdr3_length: 12
clone_size: .
j_call: TRBJ1-3
cdr3_aa: ASSFRSIGNTIY

v_call: TRBV11-3
cdr3_length: 11
clone_size: few
j_call: TRBJ2-5
cdr3_aa: ASSLLHQETQY

v_call: TRBV9
cdr3_length: 11
clone_size: .
j_call: TRBJ2-5
cdr3_aa: ASSGDVQETQY

v_call: TRBV27
cdr3_length: 13
clone_size: many
j_call: TRBJ1-6
cdr3_aa: ASSLIGGGNSPLH

v_call: TRBV7-2
cdr3_length: 14
clone_size: many
j_call: TRBJ2-2
cdr3_aa: ASSRRAGVNTGELF

v_call: TRBV20-1
cdr3_length: 11
clone_size: many
j_call: TRBJ1-5
cdr3_aa: SAMGPDNQPQH

v_call: TRBV5-6
cdr3_length: 12
clone_size: .
j_call: TRBJ2-7
cdr3_aa: ASSLYRGSYEQY

v_call: TRBV20-1
cdr3_length: 13
clone_size: many
j_call: TRBJ2-1
cdr3_aa: SAFSWTSADNEQF

v_call: TRBV5-4
cdr3_length: 14
clone_size: .
j_call: TRBJ1-5
cdr3_aa: ASSFWQGAFGQPQH

v_call: TRBV3-1
cdr3_length: 14
clone_size: many
j_call: TRBJ2-3
cdr3_aa: ASSQDPRGITDTQY

v_call: TRBV20-1
cdr3_length: 13
clone_size: many
j_call: TRBJ2-1
cdr3_aa: SARDAASPYNEQF

v_call: TRBV28
cdr3_length: 16
clone_size: .
j_call: TRBJ2-5
cdr3_aa: ASSFWDRGTSDLETQY

v_call: TRBV10-3
cdr3_length: 11
clone_size: .
j_call: TRBJ1-1
cdr3_aa: AISPGTPNEAF

v_call: TRBV27
cdr3_length: 12
clone_size: many
j_call: TRBJ2-7
cdr3_aa: ASSWMWGDYEQY

v_call: TRBV18
cdr3_length: 13
clone_size: many
j_call: TRBJ2-3
cdr3_aa: ASSPGAVSTDTQY

v_call: TRBV6-1
cdr3_length: 12
clone_size: many
j_call: TRBJ2-7
cdr3_aa: ASQGLASSYEQY

v_call: TRBV6-2/TRBV6-3
cdr3_length: 16
clone_size: .
j_call: TRBJ2-6
cdr3_aa: ASSYSIPGDSGANVLT

v_call: TRBV6-2/TRBV6-3
cdr3_length: 9
clone_size: many
j_call: TRBJ2-7
cdr3_aa: ASGQGHEQY

v_call: TRBV4-2
cdr3_length: 11
clone_size: many
j_call: TRBJ2-7
cdr3_aa: ASSQAGASEQY

v_call: TRBV20-1
cdr3_length: 11
clone_size: many
j_call: TRBJ1-1
cdr3_aa: SARSTVNTEAF

v_call: TRBV5-1
cdr3_length: 10
clone_size: .
j_call: TRBJ2-1
cdr3_aa: ASSLVETLQF

v_call: TRBV5-5
cdr3_length: 13
clone_size: many
j_call: TRBJ1-1
cdr3_aa: ASSWGSNMNTEAF

v_call: TRBV12-3/TRBV12-4
cdr3_length: 12
clone_size: .
j_call: TRBJ1-1
cdr3_aa: ASSVPTVNTEAF

v_call: TRBV20-1
cdr3_length: 11
clone_size: many
j_call: TRBJ1-5
cdr3_aa: SASKAQAQPQH

v_call: TRBV6-2/TRBV6-3
cdr3_length: 12
clone_size: many
j_call: TRBJ1-1
cdr3_aa: ASSYTGRGTEAF

v_call: TRBV28
cdr3_length: 17
clone_size: many
j_call: TRBJ2-1
cdr3_aa: ASSPPTGLAGGAGNEQF

v_call: TRBV13
cdr3_length: 12
clone_size: few
j_call: TRBJ1-3
cdr3_aa: ASGDRSSGNTIY

v_call: TRBV3-1
cdr3_length: 14
clone_size: many
j_call: TRBJ2-1
cdr3_aa: ASSPAMRLAGFEQF

v_call: TRBV5-1
cdr3_length: 14
clone_size: many
j_call: TRBJ2-7
cdr3_aa: ASSWGTYRGYYEQY

v_call: TRBV7-9
cdr3_length: 13
clone_size: many
j_call: TRBJ2-7
cdr3_aa: ASSLAWGGSYEQY

v_call: TRBV13
cdr3_length: 13
clone_size: .
j_call: TRBJ2-3
cdr3_aa: ASRFTGGIADTQY

v_call: TRBV11-2
cdr3_length: 12
clone_size: many
j_call: TRBJ2-7
cdr3_aa: ASSALRGSQEQY

v_call: TRBV5-1
cdr3_length: 15
clone_size: .
j_call: TRBJ2-7
cdr3_aa: ASSLEIPTGGDYEQY

v_call: TRBV9
cdr3_length: 12
clone_size: few
j_call: TRBJ1-2
cdr3_aa: ASSSGTGDYGYT

v_call: TRBV13
cdr3_length: 13
clone_size: many
j_call: TRBJ2-7
cdr3_aa: ASSGRWPTPYEQY

v_call: TRBV3-1
cdr3_length: 11
clone_size: many
j_call: TRBJ1-6
cdr3_aa: ASSHGNPSPLH